One and the same sample provided the 2 T cell receptor beta chains below, sequenced in a study of T cells in Graves' hyperthyroidism and ophthalmopathy. Amplified regions were TCR beta CDR3 sequences from RNA transcripts. An initial round of RT-PCR targeting the TCR CDR3 relied on the HTBI primer set. One entry per CDR3 protein results from TCRdb running MiXCR on the multiplex PCR reads. The sample shows about 420,000 distinct CDR3 sequences, around a sixth of them seen only once. The material sequenced was blood. These receptors were taken from a woman younger than 30 with Graves' hyperthyroidism.

This clonotype was detected many times. This chain uses TRBV19 with TRBJ1-1; no firm D call. The CDR3 totals 13 residues. The V gene's germline CDR1 is LNHDA and CDR2 SQIVND (reference sequence). The V gene lost 4 bases and the J gene lost 3 bases, with 9 bases spanning the gap. The CDR3 DNA sequence: TGTGCCAGTAGTAGGCCCCCATACACTGAAGCTTTCTTT. Residues: CASSRPPYTEAFF.

There are a few counts of this clonotype. This chain joins TRBV6-1 and TRBJ2-2, with 8 bases identical to TRBD1. The CDR3 is 16 amino acids. CDR1 and CDR2 (germline): MNHNS, SASEGT. J gave up 5 bases and V 5 bases, and 10 bases lay outside the gene matches. As DNA, the CDR3 is TGTGCCAGCAGTCTCGACAGGGGTCGGATTACCGGGGAGCTGTTTTTT. This sequence encodes CASSLDRGRITGELFF.